This entry describes one T cell receptor (beta chain). The target antigen is unknown. These data originate in a study of long-term antiretroviral therapy in people with HIV. Trimming left V 9 bases short and J 0 bases short, with 12 bases between. This CDR3 contains 13 residues. Germline V CDR1 and CDR2: SNHLY, FYNNEI. Version v3.0 of the immunoSEQ assay ran at survey level. Profiled with immunoSEQ multiplex PCR; TCRdb holds only in-frame clones, not every one. The data contain 20,000 or so clones, 80% to 90% of them singletons. Study-wide results and limits: Older ART regimens may have been in use when blood was drawn between the mid-2000s and the late 2010s. On ART adherence, viral resistance or therapy changes, no data were available. Those clones which expanded before ART made up the dominant part of the repertoire at all time points.

Every sample had about 0.85-11 million cryopreserved PBMC in it before DNA extraction. V and J are TRBV2 and TRBJ2-7; D not certain. This sequence originates from a man aged 18 to 30 with HIV. The sample was unsorted PBMCs, taken 0.2 years before starting antiretroviral therapy. DNA of the CDR3: TGTGCCAGTCACTCCACAATCTCCTACGAGCAGTACTTC. Protein product: CASHSTISYEQYF.